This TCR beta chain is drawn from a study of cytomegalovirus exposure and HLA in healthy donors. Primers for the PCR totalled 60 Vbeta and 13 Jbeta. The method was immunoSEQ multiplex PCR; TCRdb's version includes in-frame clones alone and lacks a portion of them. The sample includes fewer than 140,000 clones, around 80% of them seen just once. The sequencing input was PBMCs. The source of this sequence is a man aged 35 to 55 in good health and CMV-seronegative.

This CDR3 is CASSYRRGDEKLFF. The CDR3 DNA is TGTGCCAGCAGCTACCGACGGGGGGATGAAAAACTGTTTTTT. This chain uses TRBV7-8 with TRBJ1-4; a possible D gene is TRBD1 (5 bases). CDR1 is SGHVS and CDR2 is FQNEAQ in the germline V gene. Trimming cost V 4 bases and J 6 bases, with 12 bases left between them. This CDR3 spans 14 amino acids.